A single sample gave rise to the 10 T cell receptor beta chains below, sequenced in a study of CD8+ T cells in alopecia areata. Following RNA extraction, reverse transcription yielded cDNA that acted as the sequencing template. Assay: immunoSEQ multiplex PCR; the TCRdb copy retains only in-frame clones and omits some. Counted here are about 110,000 clones, 55% to 75% occurring once; the ten biggest clones make up more than 20%. Sequences were obtained from CD8+ T cells sorted from blood. The receptors here all came from a human donor in good health.

This chain uses TRBV7-9 with TRBJ2-1; D possibly matches TRBD1 or TRBD2 (5 bases each). This CDR3 spans 13 amino acids. The germline V gene has CDR1 SEHNR and CDR2 FQNEAQ (reference sequence). Trimming pared 7 bases from V and 2 bases from J, leaving 9 bases between. The CDR3 protein is CASNLGAYNEQFF. For the CDR3, the DNA is TGTGCCAGCAACCTGGGGGCCTACAATGAGCAGTTCTTC.

The chain is built from TRBV9 and TRBJ2-6; 7 nucleotides line up with TRBD1. The CDR3 has 16 amino acids. Trimming cost V 4 bases and J 4 bases; bases outside gene matches: 8. Germline loops: CDR1 SGDLS, CDR2 YYNGEE. The CDR3 DNA follows: TGTGCCAGCAGCACCCGGGACAGAGGAGGGGCCAACGTCCTGACTTTC. This codes for CASSTRDRGGANVLTF.

This chain joins TRBV4-1 and TRBJ2-2; tentatively, D is TRBD1 (5 bases). Germline V gene data show CDR1 as MGHRA and CDR2 as YSYEKL. The CDR3 totals 15 residues. V gave up 0 bases and J gave up 6 bases, with 11 bases separating them. The CDR3 loop reads CASSQEVGVAGELFF. Here the CDR3 DNA reads TGCGCCAGCAGCCAAGAAGTAGGGGTGGCCGGGGAGCTGTTTTTT.

J is TRBJ1-1 and V is TRBV5-6; possible D gene TRBD1, 5 bases. The CDR3 contains 13 residues. Germline loops: CDR1 SGHDT, CDR2 YYEEEE. The V end lost 1 base, the J end lost 8 bases, and 12 bases lay between the germline ends. This CDR3 reads CASSLPPGPEAFF. The DNA of the CDR3 is TGTGCCAGCAGCTTGCCTCCAGGGCCCGAAGCTTTCTTT. Supplemented by reference TRBV5-6 and TRBJ1-1, the full variable domain reads DAGVTQSPTHLIKTRGQQVTLRCSPKSGHDTVSWYQQALGQGPQFIFQYYEEEERQRGNFPDRFSGHQFPNYSSELNVNALLLGDSALYLCASSLPPGPEAFFGQGTRLTVV.

In DNA form, the CDR3 reads TGTGCCAGTATGGAGGGGTTACAGCCGATGAACACTGAAGCTTTCTTT. This gives the protein CASMEGLQPMNTEAFF. J is TRBJ1-1 and V is TRBV19; tentatively, D is TRBD1 (5 bases). The CDR3 extends over 16 amino acids. Germline V gene data show CDR1 as LNHDA and CDR2 as SQIVND (reference sequence). Trimming took 7 bases from V and 0 from J, leaving 18 bases between them.

This clone was counted between two and nine times. The CDR3 here is CASSFPLAGGPEFETQYF. The CDR3 DNA sequence: TGTGCCAGCAGCTTCCCTCTAGCGGGGGGCCCCGAGTTCGAGACCCAGTACTTC. V and J are TRBV7-2 and TRBJ2-5; TRBD2 aligns across 11 bases. This CDR3 has 18 residues. CDR1 and CDR2 from the germline V gene are SGHTA and FQGNSA. Germline trimming cut 3 bases from V and 5 bases from J; bases unmatched to any gene: 14.

The V and J genes are TRBV4-2 and TRBJ2-7; tentatively, D is TRBD1 (6 bases). Germline loops: CDR1 LGHNA, CDR2 YNFKEQ. The CDR3 sequence is 13 residues long. V was clipped by 4 bases and J by 6 bases, with 13 bases between them. This CDR3 reads CASSLGAAGEQYF. The CDR3 DNA follows: TGTGCCAGCAGCCTGGGGGCGGCCGGCGAGCAGTACTTC.

V gene TRBV4-1 combines with J gene TRBJ2-1, with TRBD2 as a possible D gene (7 bases). V was cut by 1 base and J by 7 bases, with 14 bases left in between. The CDR3 has 15 residues. Per germline, CDR1 MGHRA and CDR2 YSYEKL. CDR3 loop: CASSQGGGVSNEQFF. Here the CDR3 DNA reads TGCGCCAGCAGCCAAGGGGGGGGCGTTTCGAATGAGCAGTTCTTC.

This clone was seen only a few times. The chain is built from TRBV6-6 and TRBJ1-2; no definite D call. CDR1 MNHNY and CDR2 SVGAGI come from the germline V gene (reference sequence). The V end was cut by 0 bases, the J end by 3 bases, with 8 bases between. The CDR3 covers 14 residues. The DNA of the CDR3 is TGTGCCAGCAGTTACTCGGCAGACTACTATGGCTACACCTTC. Translation: CASSYSADYYGYTF.

The V gene is TRBV5-4, the J gene TRBJ2-1; TRBD1 agrees at 9 bases. Germline CDR1 reads SGHNT; CDR2 reads YYREEE (reference sequence). The V segment lost 3 bases and the J segment 1 base; nucleotides outside the gene matches: 5. The CDR3 contains 16 residues. For the CDR3, the DNA is TGTGCCAGCAGCTCCGCCGGGACAGGGTCCTACAATGAGCAGTTCTTC. The encoded protein is CASSSAGTGSYNEQFF.